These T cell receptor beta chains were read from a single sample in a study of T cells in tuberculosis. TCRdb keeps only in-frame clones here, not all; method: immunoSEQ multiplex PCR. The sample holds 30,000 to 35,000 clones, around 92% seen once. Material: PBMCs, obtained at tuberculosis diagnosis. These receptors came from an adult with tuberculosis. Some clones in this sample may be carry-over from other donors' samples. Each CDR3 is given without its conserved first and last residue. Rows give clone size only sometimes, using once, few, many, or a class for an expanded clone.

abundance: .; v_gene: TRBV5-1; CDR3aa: ASSRTGTGNTIY
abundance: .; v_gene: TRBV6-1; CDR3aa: ASSERYKNTEAF
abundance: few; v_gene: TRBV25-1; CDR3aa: ASSLGGLGTGELF
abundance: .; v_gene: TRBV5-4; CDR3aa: ASTVQGTGVQY
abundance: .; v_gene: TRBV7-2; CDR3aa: ASSPTISSTDTQY
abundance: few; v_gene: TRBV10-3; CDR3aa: AISESYEAF
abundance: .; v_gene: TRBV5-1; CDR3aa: ASSLDRGNEQY
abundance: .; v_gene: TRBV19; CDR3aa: ASSTNRLNQPQH
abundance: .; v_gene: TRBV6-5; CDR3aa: ASRLLLNTEAF
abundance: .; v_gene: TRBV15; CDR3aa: ATSSGQGEDTQY
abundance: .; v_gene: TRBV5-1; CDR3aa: ASSSKTGNYGYT
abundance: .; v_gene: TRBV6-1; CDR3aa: ASSQRGSSYEQY
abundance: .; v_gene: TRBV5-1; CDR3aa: ASSLEGGAMNTEAF
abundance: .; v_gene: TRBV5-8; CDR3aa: ASSPGLAGGQSYNEQF
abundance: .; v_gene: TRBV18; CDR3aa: ASSLAGAPYEQY
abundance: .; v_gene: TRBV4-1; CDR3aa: ASSQGPDRAHTDTQY
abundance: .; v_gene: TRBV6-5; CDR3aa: ASSYSGDTQF
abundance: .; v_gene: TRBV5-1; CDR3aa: ASSLQWPTDTQY
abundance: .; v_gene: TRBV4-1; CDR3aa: ASSQVAGKKGIMETQY
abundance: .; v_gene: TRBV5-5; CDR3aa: ASSLARGYEQY
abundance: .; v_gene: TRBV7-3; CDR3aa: ASSLSPLGRVKALATNEKLF
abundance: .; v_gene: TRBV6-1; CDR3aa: ASSSDYEQY
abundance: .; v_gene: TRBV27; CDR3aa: ASGTGSYNEQF
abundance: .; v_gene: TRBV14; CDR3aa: ASSPGVNQPQH
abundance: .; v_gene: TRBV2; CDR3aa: ASGTRSYSNQPQH
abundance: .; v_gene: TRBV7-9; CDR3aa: ASSPRRGDSGYEQY
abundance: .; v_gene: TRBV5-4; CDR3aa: ASSAGLAGGISLGTDTQY
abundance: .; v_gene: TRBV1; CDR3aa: TSSLKLRRGTEAF
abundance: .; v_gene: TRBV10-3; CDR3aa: AISESAGGTYYGYT
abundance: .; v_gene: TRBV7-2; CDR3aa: ASSLRDNRDYGYT
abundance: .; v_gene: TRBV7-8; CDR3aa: ASSSRRDTGELF